Below are 7 T cell receptor beta chains sequenced from a single sample in a study of control samples from healthy donors and cancer patients. Clones were read by immunoSEQ multiplex PCR, and TCRdb kept only the in-frame ones, dropping some. The sample includes 150,000 to 200,000 clones, about 86% of them seen just once. Material for sequencing was blood. These receptors were taken from a man younger than 30 in good health.

This rearrangement joins TRBV6-1 to TRBJ2-1; 12 nucleotides align to TRBD2. Per the germline V gene, CDR1 is MNHNS and CDR2 is SASEGT. The CDR3 is 15 amino acids. The J segment lost 4 bases and the V segment lost 2 bases, leaving 0 bases of the junction unmatched. The CDR3 DNA is TGTGCCAGCAGTGAACTAGCGGGGGGGTACAATGAGCAGTTCTTC. This encodes CASSELAGGYNEQFF.

This chain connects TRBV23-1 to TRBJ2-5; D remains ambiguous. TRBV23-1 qualifies as an ORF whose function is uncertain. The CDR3 length is 14 residues. V was trimmed by 4 bases and J by 0 bases, leaving 9 bases between them. CDR3 in amino acids: CASSLPGHQETQYF. The CDR3 region has the DNA TGCGCCAGCAGTCTCCCGGGCCACCAAGAGACCCAGTACTTC.

The V call is TRBV5-1, the J call TRBJ1-6, with TRBD1 matching over 11 bases. Germline trimming cut 0 bases from V and 10 bases from J; bases unmatched to any gene: 3. Germline CDR1 reads SGHRS; CDR2 reads YFSETQ. This CDR3 has 15 residues. The CDR3 spells CASSLGGTGGSPLHF. CDR3 sequence (DNA): TGCGCCAGCAGCTTGGGCGGGACAGGGGGATCACCCCTCCACTTT.

The V and J genes are TRBV29-1 and TRBJ1-4; D remains ambiguous. Trimming removed 0 bases from V and 2 bases from J, with 4 bases in between. The CDR3 sequence is 13 residues long. Germline loops: CDR1 SQVTM, CDR2 ANQGSEA. CDR3 protein: CSVEEDTNEKLFF. The CDR3 DNA is TGCAGCGTTGAAGAGGACACTAATGAAAAACTGTTTTTT.

CDR3 amino acids: CASREGTATEAFF. Here the CDR3 DNA reads TGTGCCAGCAGGGAGGGGACAGCCACTGAAGCTTTCTTT. V is TRBV7-9 and J is TRBJ1-1, with 7 bases that match TRBD1. The trim removed 6 bases at V and 4 bases at J, leaving 5 bases unmatched. Germline lookup yields CDR1 SEHNR and CDR2 FQNEAQ (reference sequence). CDR3 size: 13 residues.

This clone was seen more than once but under ten times. This rearrangement joins TRBV6-2 or TRBV6-3 to TRBJ1-1; 10 bases line up with TRBD1. This CDR3 contains 15 residues. From germline, CDR1 is MNHEY and CDR2 SVGEGT. The junction had 10 bases not matched to a gene; V was cut back by 4 bases and J by 8 bases. The CDR3 here is CASSSTGGVGAEAFF. The CDR3 nucleotides read TGTGCCAGCAGTTCGACAGGGGGCGTGGGGGCCGAAGCTTTCTTT.

The chain has TRBV9 and TRBJ1-3; TRBD1 matches 8 bases. J gave up 2 bases and V 0 bases, and 4 bases lay outside the gene matches. CDR3 size: 16 residues. CDR1 is SGDLS and CDR2 is YYNGEE in the germline V gene. The CDR3 DNA sequence: TGTGCCAGCAGCGTAGGGGACAGGCGAACTGGAAACACCATATATTTT. This encodes CASSVGDRRTGNTIYF. Full variable domain (outside the CDR3, taken from reference TRBV9 and TRBJ1-3): DSGVTQTPKHLITATGQRVTLRCSPRSGDLSVYWYQQSLDQGLQFLIQYYNGEERAKGNILERFSAQQFPDLHSELNLSSLELGDSALYFCASSVGDRRTGNTIYFGEGSWLTVV.